The 28 T cell receptor beta chains in this list originate from one sample, sequenced in a study of blood T cell repertoires in COVID-19. Some clones are missing from TCRdb's copy, which holds only in-frame ones; the method was immunoSEQ multiplex PCR. In the table there are 95,000 to 100,000 clones, over 75% of which are singletons. Sequenced input: peripheral blood. The receptors derive from a woman in her twenties or thirties with acute or convalescent COVID-19.

The chain carries TRBV7-6 and TRBJ1-2; D gene uncertain. From germline, CDR1 is SGHVS and CDR2 FNYEAQ. The CDR3 spans 12 residues. The V and J ends lost 5 bases and 5 bases respectively, with 9 bases between them. The CDR3 bases are TGTGCCAGCAGCCCAATAACATATGGCTACACCTTC. Protein: CASSPITYGYTF.

This chain links TRBV19 with TRBJ2-4; possibly TRBD1 for D (5 bases). The germline V and J ends were trimmed by 3 bases and 7 bases, with 10 bases remaining between them. This CDR3 has 13 residues. CDR1 is LNHDA and CDR2 is SQIVND in the germline V gene (reference sequence). CDR3 residues: CASSITGLNIQYF. CDR3 coding DNA: TGTGCCAGTAGTATTACAGGTTTGAACATTCAGTACTTC.

V and J are TRBV4-1 and TRBJ1-6, with 7 positions matching TRBD1. This CDR3 is 16 amino acids long. Losses at the gene ends were 0 bases for V and 6 bases for J; bases not matched to a gene: 5. CDR1 and CDR2 (germline): MGHRA, YSYEKL. The CDR3 coding sequence is TGCGCCAGCAGCCAAGAAGGGACAGCACGTAATTCACCCCTCCACTTT. Translated: CASSQEGTARNSPLHF.

The chain combines TRBV6-5 with TRBJ1-6, with D unresolved. V gave up 7 bases and J gave up 5 bases, with 15 bases separating them. The CDR3 loop spans 15 amino acids. Germline-derived CDR1 and CDR2 are MNHEY and SVGAGI. The CDR3 loop is CASNPERTNNSPLHF. CDR3 bases: TGTGCCAGCAACCCCGAGCGGACCAATAATTCACCCCTCCACTTT.

The chain recombines TRBV27 with TRBJ1-5; D perhaps matches TRBD1 (5 bases). Germline CDR1 MNHEY, CDR2 SMNVEV (reference sequence). Trimming left V 3 bases short and J 4 bases short, with 10 bases between. The CDR3 contains 14 residues. CDR3 bases: TGTGCCAGCAGTTTGAAAGGGGTGAATCAGCCCCAGCATTTT. Protein product: CASSLKGVNQPQHF.

This clone occurred a few times. The chain links TRBV7-9 to TRBJ2-7, with a weak D call TRBD1 (6 bases). Trimming took 3 bases from V and 3 from J, leaving 15 bases between them. This CDR3 spans 15 amino acids. Germline V gene sequence: CDR1 SEHNR, CDR2 FQNEAQ (reference sequence). CDR3 nucleotides: TGTGCCAGCAGCTTGGGACACGCAAGTTACTACGAGCAGTACTTC. Translation gives CASSLGHASYYEQYF.

The CDR3 reads CASSQGQGRGYTF. CDR3 in DNA: TGTGCCAGTAGTCAGGGACAGGGTCGCGGCTACACCTTC. The genes are TRBV19 and TRBJ1-2, with 9 nucleotides matching TRBD1. V shed 5 bases and J 8 bases; nucleotides not matched to a gene: 6. There are 13 residues in the CDR3. CDR1 is LNHDA, CDR2 SQIVND, per germline (reference sequence).

This clone was detected only a few times. The J gene is TRBJ1-2, the V gene TRBV5-8; a possible D gene is TRBD1 (6 bases). The germline gives CDR1 SGHTS, CDR2 YDEGEE. The CDR3 covers 17 residues. V dropped 5 bases and J dropped 2 bases, with 22 bases sitting between them. CDR3 amino acids: CASSYLPPGQLNYGYTF. CDR3 nucleotide sequence: TGTGCCAGCAGTTATCTCCCACCGGGACAATTAAACTATGGCTACACCTTC.

The chain employs TRBV28 and TRBJ2-5, with TRBD2 matching 9 bases. The CDR3 runs to 14 residues. The germline gives CDR1 MDHEN, CDR2 SYDVKM. V lost 5 bases and J lost 10; bases outside the gene matches: 11. The CDR3 here is CASSPQSGGRLQYF. The CDR3 DNA is TGTGCCAGCAGTCCCCAAAGCGGGGGGAGACTCCAGTACTTC. Filled out from reference TRBV28 and TRBJ2-5, the complete variable domain reads DVKVTQSSRYLVKRTGEKVFLECVQDMDHENMFWYRQDPGLGLRLIYFSYDVKMKEKGDIPEGYSVSREKKERFSLILESASTNQTSMYLCASSPQSGGRLQYFGPGTRLLVL.

The V and J genes are TRBV2 and TRBJ2-5; D remains ambiguous. V shed 4 bases and J shed 5 bases, with 5 bases lying between them. The CDR3 sequence is 11 residues long. Germline lookup yields CDR1 SNHLY and CDR2 FYNNEI. Here the CDR3 reads CASSVRETQYF. The CDR3 bases are TGTGCCAGCAGTGTTCGGGAGACCCAGTACTTC.

This rearrangement joins TRBV30 to TRBJ1-1, with D possibly being TRBD1 (6 bases). V lost 4 bases and J lost 5, with 17 bases in between. From germline, CDR1 is GTSNPN and CDR2 SVGIG (reference sequence). This CDR3 has 14 residues. CDR3 coding DNA: TGTGCCTGGAACGCCGACAGGCCGGGAACTGAAGCTTTCTTT. This translates into CAWNADRPGTEAFF.

The chain recombines TRBV28 with TRBJ2-1; TRBD2 matches 7 bases. CDR3 size: 14 residues. Germline V gene lookup returns CDR1 MDHEN and CDR2 SYDVKM. Trimming removed 8 bases from V and 0 bases from J; junction bases left unmatched: 4. The CDR3 loop reads CASGWGGSYNEQFF. Written as DNA, the CDR3 is TGTGCCAGCGGGTGGGGGGGCTCCTACAATGAGCAGTTCTTC.

This chain uses TRBV19 with TRBJ1-2; TRBD1 matches 7 bases. The CDR3 runs to 15 residues. Germline CDR1 and CDR2: LNHDA and SQIVND (reference sequence). J was trimmed by 2 bases and V by 2 bases; bases with no gene match: 5. The CDR3 region is CASSISPGQNYGYTF. The CDR3 DNA follows: TGTGCCAGTAGTATATCTCCGGGACAGAACTATGGCTACACCTTC.

The V gene is TRBV12-3 or TRBV12-4, the J gene TRBJ1-2; no clear D. Trimming removed 3 bases from V and 4 bases from J, with 9 bases in between. The CDR3 contains 13 residues. CDR3 loop: CASSFGQFYGYTF. For the CDR3, the DNA is TGTGCCAGCAGTTTTGGGCAGTTCTATGGCTACACCTTC.

This clone has a single count. V gene TRBV7-9 combines with J gene TRBJ2-7; D remains unclear. The V gene's germline CDR1 is SEHNR and CDR2 FQNEAQ (reference sequence). With 7 bases removed from V and 0 bases from J, the gap between germline ends came to 7 bases. CDR3 length equals 12 residues. The CDR3 sequence: CASNQDSYEQYF. The CDR3 DNA sequence: TGTGCCAGCAACCAGGACTCCTACGAGCAGTACTTC.

The V and J genes are TRBV4-1 and TRBJ1-2; no firm D call. Germline V gene sequence: CDR1 MGHRA, CDR2 YSYEKL. The CDR3 has 15 residues. Trimming removed 0 bases from V and 4 bases from J, with 12 bases in between. CDR3 DNA sequence: TGCGCCAGCAGCCAAGACCCGCGGGTACCCTATGGCTACACCTTC. It encodes CASSQDPRVPYGYTF.

V gene TRBV9 combines with J gene TRBJ2-7; TRBD1 aligns across 12 bases. The CDR3 has 15 amino acids. Germline CDR1 and CDR2: SGDLS and YYNGEE. The V gene end was trimmed by 2 bases and the J gene end by 4 bases; junction bases not matched to a gene: 4. This CDR3 is CASSVGTGGKYEQYF. CDR3 coding DNA: TGTGCCAGCAGCGTCGGGACAGGGGGCAAGTACGAGCAGTACTTC. The variable domain in full, with the rest retrieved from reference TRBV9 and TRBJ2-7, is DSGVTQTPKHLITATGQRVTLRCSPRSGDLSVYWYQQSLDQGLQFLIQYYNGEERAKGNILERFSAQQFPDLHSELNLSSLELGDSALYFCASSVGTGGKYEQYFGPGTRLTVT.

This chain connects TRBV5-6 to TRBJ1-4; D perhaps matches TRBD1 (5 bases). Trimming shortened V by 2 bases and J by 5 bases, and 10 bases separated the two germline ends. Germline V gene lookup returns CDR1 SGHDT and CDR2 YYEEEE. The CDR3 totals 14 residues. The CDR3 nucleotides are TGTGCCAGCAGCTTAAGGACAAGAAATGAAAAACTGTTTTTT. Encoded protein: CASSLRTRNEKLFF.

V usage is TRBV27 and J usage is TRBJ2-3, with D tentatively TRBD1 (6 bases). The CDR3 runs to 16 residues. The germline V gene has CDR1 MNHEY and CDR2 SMNVEV (reference sequence). V lost 1 base and J lost 2, with 13 bases in between. CDR3 sequence (DNA): TGTGCCAGCAGTTTATTCGGGACATCTAACACAGATACGCAGTATTTT. Translating gives CASSLFGTSNTDTQYF.

The rearrangement joins TRBV9 to TRBJ2-3, with D unresolved. The CDR3 has 14 residues. The V gene's germline CDR1 is SGDLS and CDR2 YYNGEE. V lost 0 bases to trimming and J lost 4 bases, with 9 bases between them. The DNA for the CDR3 is TGTGCCAGCAGCGTAGAGTCGAGTGCAGATACGCAGTATTTT. It translates to CASSVESSADTQYF.

The V and J genes are TRBV7-2 and TRBJ2-5; 8 bases are a match to TRBD2. CDR1 SGHTA and CDR2 FQGNSA come from the germline V gene. This CDR3 has 15 amino acids. V lost 3 bases to trimming and J lost 4 bases; unmatched junction nucleotides: 7. DNA for the CDR3: TGTGCCAGCAGCTTCCAGCGGGGGCCGGGAGAGACCCAGTACTTC. As protein: CASSFQRGPGETQYF.

V gene TRBV4-1 combines with J gene TRBJ1-2; D not resolved. Germline V CDR1 and CDR2: MGHRA, YSYEKL. The CDR3 sequence is 14 residues long. With 0 bases removed from V and 8 bases from J, the gap between germline ends came to 13 bases. CDR3 protein: CASSQDGRDRGYTF. The CDR3 DNA is TGCGCCAGCAGCCAAGATGGGAGGGATCGGGGCTACACCTTC.

The V call is TRBV5-8, the J call TRBJ1-2; 7 bases map to TRBD1. From germline, CDR1 is SGHTS and CDR2 YDEGEE. V shed 2 bases, J shed 7 bases, and the junction held 2 bases outside the gene matches. This CDR3 is built from 12 residues. The CDR3 DNA reads as TGTGCCAGCAGCTTTACAGGGGTTGGCTACACCTTC. Its protein is CASSFTGVGYTF.

CDR3 amino acids: CASSITGSADTQYF. For the CDR3, the DNA is TGTGCCAGCAGCATAACAGGGTCCGCAGATACGCAGTATTTT. The V gene is TRBV7-8, the J gene TRBJ2-3; TRBD1 might be the D (6 bases). The CDR3 totals 14 residues. Germline assignment: CDR1 SGHVS and CDR2 FQNEAQ. Trimming stripped 5 bases from V and 4 bases from J, with 13 bases between.

The gene calls are TRBV27 and TRBJ1-5, with D tentatively TRBD1 (6 bases). The CDR3 runs to 13 residues. CDR1 is MNHEY, CDR2 SMNVEV, per germline (reference sequence). V lost 5 bases and J 4 bases, leaving 9 bases between the germline ends. The CDR3 DNA sequence: TGTGCCAGCAGTCCTCAGGGGAATCAGCCCCAGCATTTT. As protein: CASSPQGNQPQHF.

This clone was seen more than once but under ten times. Distinct nucleotide sequences in the sample also encode this CDR3. The chain is built from TRBV5-1 and TRBJ1-2; 11 bases are a match to TRBD1. The CDR3 has 14 amino acids. CDR1 and CDR2 from the germline V gene are SGHRS and YFSETQ. V lost 2 bases and J lost 7; bases outside the gene matches: 4. The CDR3 protein is CASSFGQGALGYTF. The CDR3 DNA is TGCGCCAGCAGCTTCGGACAGGGGGCGCTTGGCTACACCTTC.

The V call is TRBV6-5, the J call TRBJ2-7; 8 nucleotides align to TRBD2. The CDR3 has 13 amino acids. Germline V gene lookup returns CDR1 MNHEY and CDR2 SVGAGI. V lost 9 bases to trimming and J lost 6 bases; unmatched junction nucleotides: 10. CDR3 region: CASSPGGGSEQYF. CDR3 bases: TGTGCCAGTTCACCCGGGGGGGGGAGCGAGCAGTACTTC.

This sequence joins TRBV28 and TRBJ2-4; possibly TRBD2 for D (8 bases). Trimming took off 1 base at V and 7 bases at J, with 14 bases between the two ends. The CDR3 covers 15 residues. Germline CDR1 is MDHEN and CDR2 is SYDVKM. The CDR3 sequence is CASSLSGGGQNIQYF. The CDR3 DNA is TGTGCCAGCAGTTTATCCGGGGGGGGACAGAACATTCAGTACTTC.